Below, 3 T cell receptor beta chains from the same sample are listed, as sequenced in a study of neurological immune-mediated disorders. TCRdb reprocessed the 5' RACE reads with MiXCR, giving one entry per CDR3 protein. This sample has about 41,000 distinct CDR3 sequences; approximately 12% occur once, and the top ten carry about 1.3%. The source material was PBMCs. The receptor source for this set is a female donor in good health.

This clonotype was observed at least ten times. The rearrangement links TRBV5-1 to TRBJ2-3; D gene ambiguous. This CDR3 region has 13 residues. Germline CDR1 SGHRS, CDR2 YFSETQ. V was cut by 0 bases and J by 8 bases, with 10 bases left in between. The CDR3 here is CASSLDPTLTQYF. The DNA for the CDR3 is TGCGCCAGCAGCTTGGATCCCACCCTTACGCAGTATTTT.

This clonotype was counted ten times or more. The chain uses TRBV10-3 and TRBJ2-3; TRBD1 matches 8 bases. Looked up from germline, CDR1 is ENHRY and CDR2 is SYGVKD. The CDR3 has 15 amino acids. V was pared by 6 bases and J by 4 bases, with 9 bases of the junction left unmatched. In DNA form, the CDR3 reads TGTGCCATCAGCGACGGACAGGGAGGCGCAGATACGCAGTATTTT. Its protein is CAISDGQGGADTQYF.

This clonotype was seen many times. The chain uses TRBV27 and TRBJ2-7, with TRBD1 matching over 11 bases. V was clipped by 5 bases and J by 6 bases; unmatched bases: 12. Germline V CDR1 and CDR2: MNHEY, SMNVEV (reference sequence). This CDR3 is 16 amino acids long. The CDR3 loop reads CASSTMRRTGGSEQYF. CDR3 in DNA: TGTGCCAGCAGTACCATGAGACGGACAGGGGGCAGCGAGCAGTACTTC.